The T cell receptor (beta chain) under discussion was sequenced for a study of blood T cell repertoires in COVID-19. Trimming at V came to 6 bases and at J to 6 bases, leaving 4 bases not matched to a gene. The CDR3 has 14 residues. Germline CDR1 and CDR2: LNHDA and SQIVND (reference sequence). Measured with immunoSEQ multiplex PCR; TCRdb has only the in-frame clones, and not every one. Seen here are 80,000 to 100,000 clones, around nine tenths observed once, and the top ten hold about 9.3%. This receptor was identified in a man over 45 with acute or convalescent COVID-19. The V gene is TRBV19, the J gene TRBJ2-1, with 11 bases lining up with TRBD2. Sequencing was carried out using peripheral blood. The chain's CDR3 is CASSLGLAGNEQFF. CDR3 nucleotides: TGTGCCAGTAGCCTCGGACTAGCGGGCAATGAGCAGTTCTTC.